The present T cell receptor (beta chain) was sequenced within a study of blood T cell repertoires in COVID-19. Across the whole study: Whether acute or convalescent, the COVID-19 samples came from the United States, Italy and Spain.

Per germline, CDR1 SGHDT and CDR2 YYEEEE. The ends were cut back, 2 bases at V and 4 bases at J, with 15 bases in the middle. CDR3 length: 15 amino acids. Per the original methods: Estimated nucleated cell counts came from reference gene primer amplification. Only in-frame clones appear in the TCRdb table, and some are missing; sequencing was by immunoSEQ multiplex PCR. The V and J calls and the clone size are those of that table, but D and trimming were determined from the DNA. Found here are about 180,000 clones, 80% to 85% of them singletons; the top ten hold roughly 2.9%. Sequenced material: peripheral blood. This receptor was identified in a woman aged 60 to 75 with acute or convalescent COVID-19. The genes are TRBV5-6 and TRBJ1-2; D is uncertain. CDR3 nucleotides: TGTGCCAGCAGCTTTTTATCCAGGACTCTCTATGGCTACACCTTC. Protein product: CASSFLSRTLYGYTF.